This paragraph covers one T cell receptor beta chain sequence. The data stem from a study of shared clonotypes between healthy human individuals. V gave up 0 bases and J gave up 5 bases, with 21 bases separating them. The CDR3 spans 18 residues. The germline V gene encodes CDR1 SGDLS and CDR2 YYNGEE. The repertoire was sequenced with immunoSEQ multiplex PCR; TCRdb's copy has only in-frame clones and lacks some. Altogether some 87,000 clones are present, about 70% being singletons, with the ten largest covering roughly 50%. CD45RO+ cells were combined with CCR7-negative CD45RA+ TemRA cells to form CD8 memory.

This TCR derives from a man younger than 45 in good health. The sample taken for sequencing was memory CD8+ T cells sorted from blood. Indicated subset: CD45RO+ cells pooled with CCR7-negative TemRA cells. This rearrangement joins TRBV9 to TRBJ1-5, with no clear D. The CDR3 DNA is TGTGCCAGCAGCGTAGCGGCAGTAGGGAATCCCCCCTATCAGCCCCAGCATTTT. Amino acid sequence: CASSVAAVGNPPYQPQHF.